This T cell receptor beta chain was sequenced for a study of blood T cells in healthy people across ages. Overall study: Per two T cells, about one barcoded beta molecule was captured through template switching.

The authors ran a second PCR of 7 to 11 cycles using a sample-barcoded 5' primer and a J-beta primer mix. Using its own MiXCR run on the 5' RACE reads, TCRdb lists one record per CDR3 protein. This sample carries around 1,800,000 distinct CDR3 sequences, 39% of them seen once, and the ten largest clones take 23%. Trimming removed 2 bases from V and 2 bases from J, with 8 bases in between. Germline CDR1 is LGHDT and CDR2 is YNNKEL (reference sequence). CDR3 size: 14 residues. This clonotype was seen more than once but under ten times. What it binds is not known. Overall study findings and caveats: CMV status of donors was not determined, possibly confounding expanded clonotype changes.

The chain is built from TRBV3-1 and TRBJ2-3, with unresolved D. The origin of this receptor is a human donor in good health. Sequencing was carried out using blood. The CDR3 loop reads CASSQLGYTDTQYF. The CDR3 DNA is TGTGCCAGCAGCCAACTGGGCTACACAGATACGCAGTATTTT.